These T cell receptor beta chains were read from a single sample in a study of T cells in Graves' hyperthyroidism and ophthalmopathy. Via MiXCR, TCRdb re-called the multiplex PCR reads, giving one row per CDR3 protein. This table has under 600,000 distinct CDR3 sequences, 16% appearing once. Sequenced: blood. The receptors were gathered from a woman between 40 and 55 years old with Graves' ophthalmopathy. The CDR3 runs from the conserved cysteine through the conserved F or W. The D gene is left open where the match is weak. Where a row states a size, it is once, few, many or the class of an expanded clone; other rows omit it.

size	V	J	D	CDR3	DNA
.	TRBV7-2	TRBJ2-2	.	CASRPGHTTGELFF	TGTGCCAGCAGACCGGGACACACCACCGGGGAGCTGTTTTTT
few	TRBV5-6	TRBJ2-3	.	CASSSDTGYVTNTQYF	TGTGCCAGCAGCTCGGATACAGGGTATGTCACAAATACGCAGTATTTT
many	TRBV5-1	TRBJ1-1	.	CASSSNPRMGSTEAFF	TGCGCCAGCAGCTCAAATCCCCGAATGGGGAGCACTGAAGCTTTCTTT
few	TRBV6-1	TRBJ2-5	TRBD1	CASSVNRGKETQYF	TGTGCCAGCAGTGTAAACAGGGGAAAAGAGACCCAGTACTTC
many	TRBV27	TRBJ1-4	.	CASSLQGTNEKLFF	TGTGCCAGCAGTTTACAGGGTACTAATGAAAAACTGTTTTTT
few	TRBV19	TRBJ2-5	TRBD1	CASSITSGQGAQYF	TGTGCCAGTAGTATCACATCCGGACAGGGGGCCCAGTACTTC
few	TRBV30	TRBJ2-2	TRBD1	CAWSKVAGGFNTGELFF	TGTGCCTGGAGTAAAGTAGCAGGGGGCTTCAACACCGGGGAGCTGTTTTTT
few	TRBV30	TRBJ2-4	TRBD1	CAWSRSGGNIQYF	TGTGCCTGGAGTAGGTCAGGGGGCAACATTCAGTACTTC
many	TRBV28	TRBJ2-7	TRBD2	CASSRGLAGIYEQYF	TGTGCCAGCAGCCGAGGACTAGCGGGCATATACGAGCAGTACTTC
.	TRBV4-2	TRBJ1-2	.	CASSPSAGEEDYGYTF	TGTGCCAGCAGCCCCTCCGCAGGGGAAGAGGACTATGGCTACACCTTC
many	TRBV7-2	TRBJ2-1	TRBD2	CASSLAAVPGGLGNEQFF	TGTGCCAGCAGCTTAGCGGCGGTACCGGGGGGTCTTGGCAATGAGCAGTTCTTC
.	TRBV7-9	TRBJ2-3	TRBD2	CASSLATSGRLDTQYF	TGTGCCAGCAGCTTAGCCACTAGCGGGAGATTAGATACGCAGTATTTT
many	TRBV2	TRBJ2-3	TRBD2	CASSGLAASTDTQYF	TGTGCCAGCAGTGGACTAGCGGCTAGCACAGATACGCAGTATTTT
many	TRBV29-1	TRBJ2-7	.	CSVEDQGAYEQYF	TGCAGCGTTGAAGACCAGGGAGCCTACGAGCAGTACTTC
many	TRBV7-3	TRBJ1-6	.	CASSLWGAGSPLHF	TGTGCCAGCAGCTTGTGGGGGGCAGGATCACCCCTCCACTTT
.	TRBV10-3	TRBJ2-2	TRBD1	CAIRPTGTGTGELFF	TGTGCCATCAGACCGACAGGGACCGGCACCGGGGAGCTGTTTTTT
few	TRBV28	TRBJ1-3	.	CASSRLRNTIYF	TGTGCCAGCAGTCGCCTTCGAAACACCATATATTTT
.	TRBV6-2/TRBV6-3	TRBJ2-1	.	CASRRGNEQFF	TGTGCCAGCAGGAGGGGCAATGAGCAGTTCTTC
few	TRBV5-6	TRBJ2-4	TRBD1	CASSLPGQGLAKNIQYF	TGTGCCAGCAGCCTGCCGGGACAGGGGTTAGCCAAAAACATTCAGTACTTC
medium-sized	TRBV30	TRBJ2-7	.	CAWSVQGEQYF	TGTGCCTGGAGTGTACAGGGCGAGCAGTACTTC
many	TRBV3-1	TRBJ1-1	.	CASSQVGGNTEAFF	TGTGCCAGCAGCCAAGTTGGTGGGAACACTGAAGCTTTCTTT
many	TRBV29-1	TRBJ2-7	.	CSVAREGEPYEQYF	TGCAGCGTTGCGCGTGAGGGGGAACCCTACGAGCAGTACTTC
many	TRBV3-1	TRBJ2-3	.	CASSPSYRVDTQYF	TGTGCCAGCAGCCCAAGTTACCGGGTCGATACGCAGTATTTT
many	TRBV11-2	TRBJ2-1	.	CASSVSYNEQFF	TGTGCCAGCAGCGTCTCCTACAATGAGCAGTTCTTC
.	TRBV11-2	TRBJ2-2	.	CASSQPPRNTGELFF	TGTGCCAGCAGCCAACCACCGCGAAACACCGGGGAGCTGTTTTTT
once	TRBV4-2	TRBJ2-7	TRBD2	CASSQDASGLTGAYEQYF	TGTGCCAGCAGCCAAGATGCTAGCGGTCTAACGGGGGCCTACGAGCAGTACTTC
.	TRBV6-1	TRBJ1-3	TRBD1	CASSEEAWTGEIYF	TGTGCCAGCAGTGAAGAGGCGTGGACAGGGGAAATATATTTT
.	TRBV20-1	TRBJ2-7	TRBD2	CSAYRLAGIYAEQYF	TGCAGTGCGTATCGACTAGCGGGGATCTACGCTGAGCAGTACTTC
once	TRBV5-1	TRBJ2-3	.	CASSPVSASTDTQYF	TGCGCCAGCAGCCCGGTTAGTGCTAGCACAGATACGCAGTATTTT
.	TRBV5-1	TRBJ1-5	TRBD1	CASSRSGTGLLSNQPQHF	TGCGCCAGCAGCCGGTCCGGGACAGGGCTCCTTAGCAATCAGCCCCAGCATTTT
many	TRBV18	TRBJ1-6	TRBD1	CASSAQGAVNSPLHF	TGTGCCAGCTCAGCGCAGGGGGCGGTTAATTCACCCCTCCACTTT
few	TRBV29-1	TRBJ2-5	TRBD2	CSVEGLAGANQETQYF	TGCAGCGTTGAGGGGCTAGCGGGGGCCAACCAAGAGACCCAGTACTTC
.	TRBV6-1	TRBJ2-1	TRBD2	CASRGTSGRVEQFF	TGTGCCAGCAGAGGGACTAGCGGGAGGGTTGAGCAGTTCTTC
many	TRBV2	TRBJ1-5	.	CASSADGAIQDQPQHF	TGTGCCAGCAGTGCGGATGGGGCAATACAGGATCAGCCCCAGCATTTT
.	TRBV11-2	TRBJ2-3	.	CASSLESGEADTQYF	TGTGCCAGCAGCTTAGAATCGGGAGAAGCGGATACGCAGTATTTT
.	TRBV2	TRBJ2-7	TRBD2	CASSEGGYSDEQYF	TGTGCCAGCAGTGAGGGAGGGTACTCCGACGAGCAGTACTTC
few	TRBV20-1	TRBJ2-4	TRBD2	CSARGWEGPKNIQYF	TGCAGTGCTAGAGGTTGGGAGGGACCCAAAAACATTCAGTACTTC
many	TRBV3-1	TRBJ2-3	TRBD2	CASSQDGRSSDTQYF	TGTGCCAGCAGCCAAGACGGGAGGAGCTCAGATACGCAGTATTTT
few	TRBV7-2	TRBJ2-2	.	CASSSPVEAGELFF	TGTGCCAGCAGCTCGCCAGTAGAAGCCGGGGAGCTGTTTTTT
many	TRBV12-3/TRBV12-4	TRBJ2-1	TRBD2	CASISGSGGSDEQFF	TGTGCCAGCATTAGTGGGTCGGGAGGAAGCGATGAGCAGTTCTTC
few	TRBV10-2	TRBJ2-3	TRBD1	CASSRGSLTDTQYF	TGCGCCAGCAGCAGGGGGTCCCTCACAGATACGCAGTATTTT